The clone carrying this T cell receptor beta chain was observed a single time. These data belong to a study of blood T cell repertoires in COVID-19. Turning to the study itself: PBMCs, B-cell-depleted T cells, or T cells provided the cDNA or gDNA that made up the material.

Methods used by the authors: Counts of nucleated cells, estimated from reference gene primer amplification, were obtained. Clones were sequenced by immunoSEQ multiplex PCR, and TCRdb holds only the in-frame ones, with some missing. The V and J calls and clone size were taken over from that table, and D and trimming were inferred from the DNA. The sample includes about 380,000 clones, approximately 90% of them seen just once. Everyone who took part was roughly 18 to 89 years old, and they came from 24 US areas. Trimming removed 2 bases at V and 7 bases at J, with 19 bases between. CDR1 is LGHNT and CDR2 is FRNRAP in the germline V gene. The CDR3 runs to 16 residues.

This chain uses TRBV12-5 with TRBJ2-3; a weak D match, TRBD1 (6 bases). The sequence derives from a woman aged 18-29 years who had recovered from COVID-19. Sequencing used PBMCs or T cells enriched from blood (not recorded which). The CDR3 DNA sequence: TGTGCTAGTGGTTTGAACCCCCTCCAGGGGCGAAATACGCAGTATTTT. It is translated as CASGLNPLQGRNTQYF.